The 8 T cell receptor delta chains in this list originate from one sample, sequenced in a study of gamma-delta chains in newborns, infants, children. TCRdb reanalysed the reads with CATT. This sample has about 1,400 delta-chain clones, with approximately 8.3% found just once. The specimen was blood. The source is a child who was a newborn, infant or young child, either healthy, febrile or measles-vaccinated (not recorded which).

Turning to this clone: The amino acid sequence in TCRdb belongs to a much larger clone and departs from this DNA's translation at residue 15, likely a sequencing read error; the sequence shown is translated from the DNA. V and J are TRDV2 and TRDJ2, with TRDD3 matching over 10 bases. The CDR3 has 18 residues. The germline CDR1 and CDR2 sequences are GEAIGNYY and EKD. The CDR3 coding sequence is TGTGCCTGTGACACCGTACTGGGGGATCCCTCTTTGACAGCAGAACTCTTCTTT. Protein sequence: CACDTVLGDPSLTAELFF.

By frequency in the sample, this clone is medium-sized (0.01 to 0.1%). With only one base between it and a far larger clone, this is likely a read error. The sample holds other DNA sequences that translate to the same CDR3. The chain joins TRDV2 to TRDJ1; TRDD3 matches at 11 bases. CDR1 and CDR2 (germline): GEAIGNYY, EKD. The CDR3 loop spans 16 amino acids. V was pared by 3 bases and J by 1 base, with 6 bases of the junction left unmatched. The CDR3 region is CACDALLGDTTDKLIF. The CDR3 DNA sequence: TGTGCCTGTGACGCCTTGCTGGGGGATACCACCGATAAACTCATCTTT.

This clone has just a few counts. A far larger clone is off by one base, so a read error is likely. Other DNA sequences in this sample translate to the same CDR3. The V call is TRDV2, the J call TRDJ2; 9 nucleotides align to TRDD3. Trimming removed 7 bases from V and 0 bases from J; junction bases left unmatched: 11. Germline V gives CDR1 GEAIGNYY, CDR2 EKD. The CDR3 is 17 amino acids. The CDR3 DNA reads as TGTGCCTGCGACCCTACTGGGGGACGGCCTTTGACAGCACAACTCTTCTTT. Translation gives CACDPTGGRPLTAQLFF.

This clone was seen more than once but under ten times. A far larger clone is off by one base, so a read error is likely. Other nucleotide sequences from this sample produce the same CDR3. DNA for the CDR3: TGTGCCTGTGACACCGGTACCGGGGGATACGATAAACTCATCTTT. It is translated as CACDTGTGGYDKLIF. The chain uses TRDV2 and TRDJ1, with 8 positions matching TRDD3. The V gene's germline CDR1 is GEAIGNYY and CDR2 EKD. V shed 0 bases and J 4 bases; nucleotides not matched to a gene: 6. The CDR3 sequence is 15 residues long.

A word on this clone: TCRdb's listed protein matches a much larger clone and diverges from this DNA's translation at residue 16, likely through a read error; the protein shown comes from the DNA. The CDR3 here is CAASEHWVSSWDTRQTFF. In DNA form, the CDR3 reads TGTGCAGCAAGCGAGCACTGGGTTAGCTCCTGGGACACCCGACAGACGTTTTTC. The chain is built from TRAV29/DV5 and TRDJ3; possible D gene TRDD3, 6 bases. Germline V gene sequence: CDR1 NSMFDY, CDR2 ISSIKDK. The CDR3 spans 18 residues.

This clone was observed a handful of times. Its ends do not fully match the called genes, so a read error is possible. Other DNA sequences of this sample code for an identical CDR3. The chain carries TRDV1 and TRDJ1, with TRDD3 matching over 7 bases. This CDR3 is built from 13 residues. Germline CDR1 is TSWWSYY and CDR2 is QGS. The CDR3 DNA reads as TGTGCCCTTGGGGAAGGGGGATGTCATAAACTCATCTTT. Protein: CALGEGGCHKLIF.

This clone appeared a few times. TCRdb's listed protein matches a much larger clone and diverges from this DNA's translation at residue 15, likely through a read error; the protein shown comes from the DNA. The genes are TRDV2 and TRDJ3, with 12 bases fitting TRDD3. Germline values: CDR1 GEAIGNYY, CDR2 EKD. The CDR3 sequence is 17 residues long. In DNA, the CDR3 is TGTGCCTGTGACATACTGGGGGATACCTGGGACACCCGACAGTTGTTTTTC. It encodes CACDILGDTWDTRQLFF.

About this clone: A read error is likely here: a far larger clone is one base away. The sample has other DNA sequences that encode this CDR3 too. The chain carries TRDV1 and TRDJ1; perhaps TRDD3 as D (5 bases). V dropped 1 base and J dropped 5 bases, with 26 bases sitting between them. The CDR3 contains 19 residues. Germline V lookup: CDR1 TSWWSYY, CDR2 QGS. The CDR3 reads CALGEPLLCTGDKADKLIF. CDR3 in DNA: TGTGCTCTTGGGGAACCACTTCTTTGTACTGGAGATAAAGCGGATAAACTCATCTTT.